This T cell receptor beta chain was sequenced in a study of technical replicates of blood from a handful of donors. The method was immunoSEQ multiplex PCR; TCRdb's version includes in-frame clones alone and lacks a portion of them. The sample has around 100,000 clones; roughly 95% are singletons. Germline V lookup: CDR1 GTSNPN, CDR2 SVGIG (reference sequence). The junction had 14 bases not matched to a gene; V was cut back by 4 bases and J by 7 bases. The CDR3 spans 15 residues. The chain carries TRBV30 and TRBJ2-3, with TRBD1 identical over 7 bases. Sequenced input: T cells isolated from PBMCs. The sequence was obtained from a human donor in good health. The CDR3 sequence is CAWNFGQALPNTQYF. CDR3 bases: TGTGCCTGGAATTTTGGACAGGCGCTCCCGAATACGCAGTATTTT. Full variable domain (remainder filled in from reference TRBV30 and TRBJ2-3): SQTIHQWPATLVQPVGSPLSLECTVEGTSNPNLYWYRQAAGRGLQLLFYSVGIGQISSEVPQNLSASRPQDRQFILSSKKLLLSDSGFYLCAWNFGQALPNTQYFGPGTRLTVL.